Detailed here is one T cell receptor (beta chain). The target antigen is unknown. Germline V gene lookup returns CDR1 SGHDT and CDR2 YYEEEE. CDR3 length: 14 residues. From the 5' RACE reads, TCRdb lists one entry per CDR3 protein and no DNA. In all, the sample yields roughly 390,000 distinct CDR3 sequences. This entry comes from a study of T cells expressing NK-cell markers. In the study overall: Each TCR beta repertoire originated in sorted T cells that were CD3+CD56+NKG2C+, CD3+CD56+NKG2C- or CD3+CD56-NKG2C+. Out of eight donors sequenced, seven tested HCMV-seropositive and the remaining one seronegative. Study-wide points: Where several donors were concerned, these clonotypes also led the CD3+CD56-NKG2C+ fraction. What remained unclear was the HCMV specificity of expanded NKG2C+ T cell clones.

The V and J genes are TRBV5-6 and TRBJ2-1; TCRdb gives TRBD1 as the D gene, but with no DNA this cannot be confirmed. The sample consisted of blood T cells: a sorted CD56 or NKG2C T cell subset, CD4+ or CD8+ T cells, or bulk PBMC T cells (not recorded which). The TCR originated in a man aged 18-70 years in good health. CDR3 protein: CASSLPGRYNEQFF.